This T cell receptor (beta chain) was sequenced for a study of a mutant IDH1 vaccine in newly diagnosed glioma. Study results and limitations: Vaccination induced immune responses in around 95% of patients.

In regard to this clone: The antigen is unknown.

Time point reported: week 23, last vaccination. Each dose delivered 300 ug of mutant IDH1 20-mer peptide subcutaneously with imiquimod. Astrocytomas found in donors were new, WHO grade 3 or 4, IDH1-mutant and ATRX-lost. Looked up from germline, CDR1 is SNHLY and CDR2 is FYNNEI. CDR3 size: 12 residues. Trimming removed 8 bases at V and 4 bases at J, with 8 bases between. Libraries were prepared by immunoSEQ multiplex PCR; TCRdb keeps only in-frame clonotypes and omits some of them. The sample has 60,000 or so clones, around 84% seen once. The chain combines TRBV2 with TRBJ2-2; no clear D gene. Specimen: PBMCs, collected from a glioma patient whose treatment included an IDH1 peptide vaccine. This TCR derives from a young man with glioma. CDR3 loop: CASQPGTGELFF. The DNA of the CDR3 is TGTGCCAGCCAGCCTGGCACCGGGGAGCTGTTTTTT.